This T cell receptor (beta chain) was obtained from a study of neoadjuvant anti-PD-1 for oral cavity cancer. Study-wide context: Around day 43, patients without progression received a fourth nivolumab dose before surgery.

Study-level findings and limits: Post-nivolumab, blood T cell clonality was significantly elevated in non-responders.

Documented time point: after neoadjuvant nivolumab, at surgical resection. Stage II-IVA oral cavity squamous cell carcinoma was new and untreated by systemic or radiation therapy. Cohort: HPV-negative, locally advanced oral cavity squamous cell carcinoma patients. This clone came up once. The antigen is not known. The assay was immunoSEQ multiplex PCR, and TCRdb's table has in-frame clones only and misses some. The sample records 6,500 to 8,000 clones, about 67% being singletons. The sequences come from PBMCs, collected after nivolumab (anti-PD-1) treatment. The TCR was taken from a person aged 35-79 years with oral cavity squamous cell carcinoma.

CDR3: CASNLELAGTSYNEQFF. The CDR3, as DNA: TGTGCCAGCAACCTAGAACTGGCCGGGACTAGCTACAATGAGCAGTTCTTC. The chain has TRBV5-8 and TRBJ2-1, with 8 positions matching TRBD2. The CDR3 runs 17 residues. With V trimmed by 6 bases and J by 3 bases, 14 bases remained unmatched. Looked up from germline, CDR1 is SGHTS and CDR2 is YDEGEE.